This is a list of T cell receptor beta chains from one sample in a study of T cell responses to AZD1222 COVID-19 vaccine. Profiled with immunoSEQ multiplex PCR; TCRdb holds only in-frame clones, not every one. The data contain 100,000 to 150,000 clones, about 90% of them seen just once; the ten biggest clones take up over 1.5%. Sample: peripheral blood, taken on day 0 of AZD1222 vaccination. The source is an adult in good health. The CDR3 runs from the conserved cysteine through the conserved F or W. D genes are given only for firm matches. Part of the rows lack a size; the others show once, few, many or a class for expanded clones.

V gene	CDR3 length	clone size	D gene	J gene	CDR3 DNA	CDR3 protein
TRBV28	15	-	TRBD1	TRBJ1-3	TGTGCCAGCAGCCCGGGACAGGGTTATGGAAACACCATATATTTT	CASSPGQGYGNTIYF
TRBV30	12	once	TRBD2	TRBJ2-7	TGTGCCTGGAGTCCAGGGACTAACGAGCAGTACTTC	CAWSPGTNEQYF
TRBV6-5	13	-	-	TRBJ1-3	TGTGCCAGCTCGCGGCCAGGGTGGAACACCATATATTTT	CASSRPGWNTIYF
TRBV10-3	13	-	TRBD1	TRBJ1-1	TGTGCCATCAGGACACAGGGGGACACTGAAGCTTTCTTT	CAIRTQGDTEAFF
TRBV30	14	-	-	TRBJ1-2	TGTGCCTGGAGTGTATCCTGGGGCGACTATGGCTACACCTTC	CAWSVSWGDYGYTF
TRBV7-9	14	-	-	TRBJ1-4	TGTGCCAGCAGCCTGACAGCAACTAATGAAAAACTGTTTTTT	CASSLTATNEKLFF
TRBV4-3	15	once	-	TRBJ1-1	TGCGCCAGCAGCCAAGATCACCCAGGGCACACTGAAGCTTTCTTT	CASSQDHPGHTEAFF
TRBV7-3	14	once	-	TRBJ2-5	TGTGCCAGCAGCTTACAGGGGAGCCGGGAGACCCAGTACTTC	CASSLQGSRETQYF
TRBV7-2	15	-	TRBD1	TRBJ2-5	TGTGCCAGCAGCCCCCAGGGACAGGGGCAAGAGACCCAGTACTTC	CASSPQGQGQETQYF
TRBV2	13	-	TRBD2	TRBJ2-1	TGTGCCAGCAGCGGGAGGGCCTACAATGAGCAGTTCTTC	CASSGRAYNEQFF
TRBV5-1	15	few	-	TRBJ2-1	TGCGCCAGCAGCTTGGTTGCGGGTCTCGACAATGAGCAGTTCTTC	CASSLVAGLDNEQFF
TRBV5-1	14	-	-	TRBJ1-6	TGCGCCAACAGCTTAACGGACAGTAGGTCACCCCTCCACTTT	CANSLTDSRSPLHF
TRBV12-3/TRBV12-4	13	-	-	TRBJ1-1	TGTGCCAGCACCAAGGGACAGAACACTGAAGCTTTCTTT	CASTKGQNTEAFF
TRBV7-3	13	-	-	TRBJ1-5	TGTGCCAGCAGCTCCGGGGGGAATCAGCCCCAGCATTTT	CASSSGGNQPQHF
TRBV5-1	15	-	-	TRBJ1-1	TGCGCCAGCAGCCGGGGTCCGGGGGCCGACACTGAAGCTTTCTTT	CASSRGPGADTEAFF
TRBV5-1	14	-	TRBD1	TRBJ1-2	TGCGCCAGCAGCACCGGACAGGGGGCTGGTGGCTACACCTTC	CASSTGQGAGGYTF
TRBV7-2	15	-	-	TRBJ2-1	TGTGCCAGCAGCTTAGCCCTAGTATCCGGGAATGAGCAGTTCTTC	CASSLALVSGNEQFF
TRBV19	14	-	-	TRBJ2-7	TGTGCCAGTAGTACTCAACAGGATTCCTACGAGCAGTACTTC	CASSTQQDSYEQYF
TRBV5-1	13	-	-	TRBJ1-1	TGCGCCAGCAGCTTGGGCTACTTTAATGAAGCTTTCTTT	CASSLGYFNEAFF
TRBV7-6	15	-	-	TRBJ2-5	TGTGCCAGCAGCTTAGTCGACGGGAGTGGAGAGACCCAGTACTTC	CASSLVDGSGETQYF
TRBV2	15	once	TRBD2	TRBJ2-1	TGTGCCAGCAGTGAGGAGGCGGGGGGCTACAATGAGCAGTTCTTC	CASSEEAGGYNEQFF
TRBV2	16	few	TRBD1	TRBJ1-2	TGTGCCAGCAGTGTTCAAAGGACAGGGGCTAACTATGGCTACACCTTC	CASSVQRTGANYGYTF
TRBV2	16	few	-	TRBJ1-5	TGTGCCAGCAGTGGTAGAGGAGCGGGGGACAATCAGCCCCAGCATTTT	CASSGRGAGDNQPQHF
TRBV9	12	-	-	TRBJ2-2	TGTGCCAGCAGACAGAACACCGGGGAGCTGTTTTTT	CASRQNTGELFF
TRBV3-1/TRBV3-2	14	few	-	TRBJ2-7	TGTGCCAGCAGGAGGACGGGGGATGCGGGCGAGCAGTACTTC	CASRRTGDAGEQYF
TRBV10-1	16	-	TRBD1	TRBJ1-5	TGCGCCAGCAGTTTAACAGGGGCGATGAGCAATCAGCCCCAGCATTTT	CASSLTGAMSNQPQHF
TRBV18	15	-	-	TRBJ1-4	TGTGCCAGCTCACAGGGTTTTGCAACTAATGAAAAACTGTTTTTT	CASSQGFATNEKLFF
TRBV19	13	-	-	TRBJ1-1	TGTGCCAGTAGTCCAAAAGGTCGGACTGAAGCTTTCTTT	CASSPKGRTEAFF
TRBV6-1	14	few	-	TRBJ1-1	TGTGCCAGCAGTGAATCTGGCAGTATCACTGAAGCTTTCTTT	CASSESGSITEAFF
TRBV11-3	16	-	TRBD2	TRBJ2-4	TGTGCCAGCAGCGCTACAACTAGCGGGAGTTTGAGCATTCAGTACTTC	CASSATTSGSLSIQYF
TRBV2	15	-	-	TRBJ1-1	TGTGCCAGCAGTCAACTACAGGGTAGGGACACTGAAGCTTTCTTT	CASSQLQGRDTEAFF
TRBV30	13	-	-	TRBJ1-1	TGTGCCTGGACCCCCCTCCAGGGGACTGAAGCTTTCTTT	CAWTPLQGTEAFF
TRBV9	13	-	-	TRBJ1-2	TGTGCCAGCAGCGCCCAGGTTATCGGCGGCTACACCTTC	CASSAQVIGGYTF
TRBV7-8	15	few	-	TRBJ1-2	TGTGCCAGCAGCTTAGGGGTGGCCCTGGGGTATGGCTACACCTTC	CASSLGVALGYGYTF
TRBV11-3	16	-	-	TRBJ1-4	TGTGCCAGCAGCTTAGATCACGGGGTCGCTAATGAAAAACTGTTTTTT	CASSLDHGVANEKLFF
TRBV19	18	-	TRBD1	TRBJ1-5	TGTGCCAGTAGTATAGGATGGGCGACAGGGTTTACGGGTCAGCCCCAGCATTTT	CASSIGWATGFTGQPQHF
TRBV30	12	-	-	TRBJ1-2	TGTGCCTGGAGTGGAGGAAGCTATGGCTACACCTTC	CAWSGGSYGYTF
TRBV30	14	-	TRBD1	TRBJ1-2	TGTGCCTGGAGTGCCGGGACAGGGGTAGGGGGCTACACCTTC	CAWSAGTGVGGYTF
TRBV4-3	13	-	-	TRBJ2-3	TGCGCCAGCAGCTATTACAGTCAAGATACGCAGTATTTT	CASSYYSQDTQYF
TRBV6-2/TRBV6-3	15	-	-	TRBJ2-2	TGTGCCAGCAGTTTTCAGGGGAAGGACACCGGGGAGCTGTTTTTT	CASSFQGKDTGELFF
TRBV2	13	-	-	TRBJ1-1	TGTGCCACTCGGGACAACATGAACACTGAAGCTTTCTTT	CATRDNMNTEAFF
TRBV19	15	-	TRBD2	TRBJ2-3	TGTGCCAGTAGTATAGGTAGCGGGAGTACAGATACGCAGTATTTT	CASSIGSGSTDTQYF
TRBV3-1/TRBV3-2	11	-	TRBD1	TRBJ1-1	TGTGCCAGCAGCAGACAGGGGGAAGCTTTCTTT	CASSRQGEAFF
TRBV30	13	-	-	TRBJ1-1	TGTGCCTGGAGTTTCCTCTCCGGGACAATCTCTTTCTTT	CAWSFLSGTISFF
TRBV27	14	-	-	TRBJ1-2	TGTGCCAGCGGGGCCGCGGGGGGGAAATATGGCTACACCTTC	CASGAAGGKYGYTF
TRBV4-1	15	-	-	TRBJ2-2	TGCGCCAGCAGCCACGCAAAGGGGGGCGCCGGGGAGCTGTTTTTT	CASSHAKGGAGELFF
TRBV7-8	12	-	-	TRBJ2-1	TGTGCCAGCAGCTTAGATGGCCGCGGGCAGTTCTTC	CASSLDGRGQFF
TRBV2	14	-	-	TRBJ1-5	TGTGCCAGGTCCAAGACAGATAGCAATCAGCCCCAGCATTTT	CARSKTDSNQPQHF
TRBV5-4	15	once	TRBD1	TRBJ1-1	TGTGCCAGCAGCTTGGCAGGGGGCCTGAACACTGAAGCTTTCTTT	CASSLAGGLNTEAFF
TRBV19	18	-	-	TRBJ2-4	TGTGCCAGTAGTATTTCCCAGGTCAGGTATGGAGCCAAAAACATTCAGTACTTC	CASSISQVRYGAKNIQYF
TRBV19	15	-	TRBD1	TRBJ1-1	TGTGCCAGTAGTACCTCGGACAGGGCGAACACTGAAGCTTTCTTT	CASSTSDRANTEAFF
TRBV19	13	-	TRBD1	TRBJ2-2	TGTGCCAGTAGTAACCAGGGGGTCGGGGAGCTGTTTTTT	CASSNQGVGELFF
TRBV6-5	14	-	TRBD2	TRBJ2-7	TGTGCCAGCAGCCAGCGGGGGGGCCAGAACGAGCAGTACTTC	CASSQRGGQNEQYF
TRBV12-3/TRBV12-4	12	-	-	TRBJ1-2	TGTGCCAGCAGTTTCGGGGGGCAGGGCTACACCTTC	CASSFGGQGYTF
TRBV18	14	-	-	TRBJ1-1	TGTGCCAGCTCACCACCGCCAGGGGACACTGAAGCTTTCTTT	CASSPPPGDTEAFF
TRBV10-3	14	once	-	TRBJ1-1	TGTGCCACCGCCGATGGGCAGGGTGATACTGAAGCTTTCTTT	CATADGQGDTEAFF
TRBV20-1	14	-	-	TRBJ1-4	TGCAGTGCTAGTTTTCCAGCAACTAATGAAAAACTGTTTTTT	CSASFPATNEKLFF